This entry describes one TCR beta chain. Its cognate antigen has yet to be identified. No base-level quality is on record; no much larger clone is a single base apart. Other DNA sequences in the sample encode the same CDR3. For this chain, trimming is 6 bases at the V end and 7 bases at the J end, and the number of junction bases without a gene match is 5. Via the germline V gene, CDR1 is MNHNS and CDR2 SASEGT. The CDR3 measures 13 amino acids from cysteine to phenylalanine. Left in the record is the CDR3 DNA by itself, 39 bases read in frame from the first base. This sample is drawn from a study of shared clonotypes between healthy human individuals (dated by TCRdb to about 2020). For the study in its entirety: A couple of women and a few men aged 18 to 49 years were included in the cohort. For each donor, CD4 naive and CD4 memory were each given three plates, CD8 naive was given two plates, and CD8 memory was given one plate. Blood TCR repertoires of four to six healthy adults were deeply sequenced to estimate repertoire size and the extent of clonotype sharing between individuals. To increase sequencing depth and limit assay-specific biases, different laboratories used diverse techniques to prepare libraries and sequence TCR repertoires. Leukapheresis yielded between about 0.85 and 10 billion PBMCs per donor.

Using the deep immunoSEQ assay, multiplex PCR amplified TCR CDR3 regions from genomic DNA. Genomic DNA extracted from each cell subset was distributed evenly over all wells of several immunoSEQ 96-well plates, and each plate served as one replicate. For sorted subsets, 150 to 250 ng of genomic DNA, equivalent to tens of thousands of T cell genomes, went into each replicate PCR. Purified libraries were measured with a Qubit 3.0 fluorometer, size-checked on a Bioanalyzer 2100, and measured again with the KAPA Library Quantification kit. Every immunoSEQ 96-well plate was sequenced on a separate single-read 150-cycle Illumina NextSeq 550 flow cell. Per the original workflow: Because the immunoSEQ output held only junctional sequences and lacked quality scores, the filtering could not match the filtering applied to full-length reads. To assign V/J genes and CDR3, sequences were annotated against IMGT germline references using PyIR, a Python wrapper for IgBLAST v1.9. Reads were filtered out if the reads had weak V/J assignments (E-value above 1e-6), no CDR3, stop codons, out-of-frame junctions, or ambiguous translated residues. V3J clonotypes were defined as sequences sharing the same inferred V gene, J gene, and CDR3 amino acid sequence. Percentage overlap between repertoires was calculated by dividing the number of shared unique clonotypes by the size of the smaller repertoire. Richness of each repertoire was evaluated using RTK rarefaction, the Chao1 estimator, and Recon v2.1 estimates of unobserved clonotypes. OLGA was used to compute generation probabilities for all TCRbeta clonotypes that the gDNA method yielded from a handful of donors. In its TCRdb copy, this immuneACCESS table keeps in-frame sequences only and misses some clones. Where compared with another copy, unresolved V genes explain less than half of these, and the others have no known cause. Clone size and V and J calls were adopted from that table, with D and trimming inferred from the DNA. Recorded for this sample are about 300,000 clones; less than 85% of them occurred a single time. About 9.3% of the sample is held by the ten biggest clonotypes.

Study-wide conclusions, independent of this receptor: Sampling was limited to blood, and TCR repertoires in tissue likely differ from TCR repertoires in blood. Larger estimated clonotype richness was generally found for naive subsets than for memory subsets. Incomplete sequencing was indicated by rarefaction of sorted-subset datasets, despite the large sequencing depth. Because the study included a small number of donors, the genetic and exposure-history diversity represented was limited. Clonotypes shared by all four sorted-subset donors showed higher generation probabilities than non-shared clonotypes. Pairwise subsampling led to the expectation that sequencing depth would affect the degree of clonotype sharing among donors. When several donors were compared, the shared fraction of clonotypes was around 5.1% for naive CD4, 3% to 4% for naive CD8, 2.3% for memory CD4, and around 0.4% for memory CD8.

Donors were healthy HIV-negative adults with no recently reported acute infections or vaccinations. All donors were Caucasian adults living in Nashville, Tennessee, USA. CD4+ T cells were enriched by magnetic negative selection; naive cells were then positively selected on CD45RA, and the negative fraction formed the memory subset. After blood collection by leukapheresis, PBMCs were isolated using Ficoll-Histopaque density gradient centrifugation and then cryopreserved in the vapor phase of liquid nitrogen. Analytical flow cytometry was used to check the purity and quantity of every magnetically sorted T cell population. Genomic DNA was isolated from every sorted fraction and measured by UV absorbance on a Nanodrop 2000c.

Material: memory CD4+ T cells sorted from blood. What the cell subset or site label conveys for this sample: CD45RA-negative fraction. The TCR originated in a young man in good health. The sequence is built from TRBV6-1 and TRBJ1-5, and 8 junctional nucleotides match TRBD1. The CDR3 region reads CASRTGVGQPQHF. The sequenced DNA: TGTGCCAGCAGGACAGGGGTAGGGCAGCCCCAGCATTTT.